Below are 26 T cell receptor beta chains sequenced from a single sample in a study of identical twins. A single record per CDR3 protein comes from TCRdb applying MiXCR to the 5' RACE reads. Altogether about 530,000 distinct CDR3 sequences are present, 13% to 15% being singletons, with the ten largest covering 0.44%. This same sample was also taken into another study, of yellow fever vaccine responses in identical twins.

Sequencing input: CD4+ T cells sorted from blood. These receptors were collected from a woman aged 18-30 years in good health.

In its sample, this clonotype was seen a few times. The rearrangement links TRBV5-1 to TRBJ2-2; TRBD2 matches 9 bases. V trimming: 2 bases; J trimming: 0 bases; junction bases outside the gene matches: 5. This CDR3 has 17 residues. Germline loops: CDR1 SGHRS, CDR2 YFSETQ. The CDR3 loop reads CASSFVAGVTNTGELFF. CDR3 sequence (DNA): TGCGCCAGCAGCTTTGTAGCGGGAGTAACGAACACCGGGGAGCTGTTTTTT.

There are many counts of this clonotype. The chain uses TRBV5-1 and TRBJ2-7, with 12 bases fitting TRBD1. The V gene's germline CDR1 is SGHRS and CDR2 YFSETQ. The V gene end was trimmed by 3 bases and the J gene end by 1 base; junction bases not matched to a gene: 2. This CDR3 region has 15 residues. The CDR3 region has the DNA TGCGCCAGCAGCTCGGGACAGGGGGCTTCCTACGAGCAGTACTTC. As protein: CASSSGQGASYEQYF.

This rearrangement joins TRBV3-1 to TRBJ2-1; D call uncertain. The germline CDR1 and CDR2 sequences are LGHDT and YNNKEL (reference sequence). V was shortened by 4 bases and J by 10 bases, with 23 bases between the two germline ends. CDR3 size: 16 residues. The CDR3 coding sequence is TGTGCCAGCAGCCGAACTCAAGACCCCAGCGTTACCGAGCAGTTCTTC. Encoded protein: CASSRTQDPSVTEQFF.

The chain joins TRBV5-1 to TRBJ1-1; unclear D gene. Trimming took 4 bases from V and 0 from J, leaving 13 bases between them. Germline CDR1 SGHRS, CDR2 YFSETQ. The CDR3 extends over 15 amino acids. The CDR3 here is CASSPALGLNTEAFF. In DNA, the CDR3 is TGCGCCAGCAGCCCCGCCTTAGGGTTGAACACTGAAGCTTTCTTT.

The sample holds a few counts of this clonotype. This sequence joins TRBV7-8 and TRBJ1-2, with 7 bases matching TRBD1. The CDR3 extends over 14 amino acids. Germline V gives CDR1 SGHVS, CDR2 FQNEAQ. The trim removed 5 bases at V and 4 bases at J, leaving 7 bases unmatched. CDR3 nucleotides: TGTGCCAGCAGCCCGGGACAGATGACCTATGGCTACACCTTC. Protein: CASSPGQMTYGYTF.

J is TRBJ2-3 and V is TRBV5-5; D ambiguous. CDR3 length equals 15 residues. Trimming removed 0 bases at V and 2 bases at J, with 10 bases between. Per the germline V gene, CDR1 is SGHKS and CDR2 is YYEKEE (reference sequence). DNA of the CDR3: TGTGCCAGCAGCTTGGGTCTGGAGCTCACAGATACGCAGTATTTT. This sequence encodes CASSLGLELTDTQYF.

This clonotype was picked up many times. The V gene is TRBV12-3 or TRBV12-4, the J gene TRBJ1-1; D is unresolved. This CDR3 is 11 amino acids long. Trimming removed 7 bases at V and 5 bases at J, with 8 bases between. The CDR3 nucleotides are TGTGCCAGCACCCGGCGAACTGAAGCTTTCTTT. Residues: CASTRRTEAFF.

The chain is built from TRBV6-5 and TRBJ2-3; D is undetermined. V lost 3 bases and J 0 bases, leaving 13 bases between the germline ends. This CDR3 contains 16 residues. Germline V gene data show CDR1 as MNHEY and CDR2 as SVGAGI. The CDR3 bases are TGTGCCAGCAGTTATAGGAACTTAACTAGCACAGATACGCAGTATTTT. It encodes CASSYRNLTSTDTQYF.

This clonotype was recorded a few times. V gene TRBV5-1 combines with J gene TRBJ2-1, with 8 bases aligning to TRBD2. Germline V CDR1 and CDR2: SGHRS, YFSETQ. The CDR3 extends over 16 amino acids. The junction had 9 bases not matched to a gene; V was cut back by 0 bases and J by 7 bases. CDR3: CASSLVSGLAVNEQFF. CDR3 bases: TGCGCCAGCAGCTTGGTATCCGGACTAGCAGTTAATGAGCAGTTCTTC. The full variable domain, with the rest looked up from reference TRBV5-1 and TRBJ2-1, is KAGVTQTPRYLIKTRGQQVTLSCSPISGHRSVSWYQQTPGQGLQFLFEYFSETQRNKGNFPGRFSGRQFSNSRSEMNVSTLELGDSALYLCASSLVSGLAVNEQFFGPGTRLTVL.

V is TRBV20-1 and J is TRBJ1-2; D perhaps matches TRBD1 (6 bases). The CDR3 is 13 amino acids. Between the trimmed V and J ends, which lost 2 bases and 5 bases, there was a span of 12 bases. Looked up from germline, CDR1 is DFQATT and CDR2 is SNEGSKA (reference sequence). CDR3 in DNA: TGCAGTGCTAGATCGTCAGGGGAATATGGCTACACCTTC. This sequence encodes CSARSSGEYGYTF.

This chain joins TRBV5-1 and TRBJ1-4; maybe TRBD1 (6 bases). Between the trimmed V and J ends, which lost 4 bases and 3 bases, there was a span of 19 bases. Per germline, CDR1 SGHRS and CDR2 YFSETQ. This CDR3 has 17 amino acids. CDR3 in amino acids: CASSPAGAAVANEKLFF. The CDR3 DNA follows: TGCGCCAGCAGCCCGGCAGGGGCCGCGGTCGCTAATGAAAAACTGTTTTTT.

This clonotype was picked up a small number of times. The V call is TRBV5-1, the J call TRBJ1-2; 8 nucleotides align to TRBD1. The V gene end was trimmed by 3 bases and the J gene end by 6 bases; junction bases not matched to a gene: 4. Germline V gene lookup returns CDR1 SGHRS and CDR2 YFSETQ. There are 13 residues in the CDR3. CDR3 amino acids: CASSWTGRDGYTF. The CDR3 nucleotides read TGCGCCAGCAGCTGGACAGGGAGGGATGGCTACACCTTC.

This chain uses TRBV20-1 with TRBJ2-3, with D unresolved. The germline V gene has CDR1 DFQATT and CDR2 SNEGSKA (reference sequence). Trimming left V 5 bases short and J 4 bases short, with 7 bases between. The CDR3 length is 11 residues. The CDR3 DNA is TGCAGTGCTCTTGGGCCAGATACGCAGTATTTT. Translating it yields CSALGPDTQYF.

The chain is built from TRBV5-6 and TRBJ2-1, with 12 bases lining up with TRBD2. V gave up 3 bases and J gave up 8 bases; unmatched junction bases: 9. The CDR3 has 16 amino acids. Germline V lookup: CDR1 SGHDT, CDR2 YYEEEE. CDR3 region: CASSSRLAGEVYEQFF. The CDR3 DNA sequence: TGTGCCAGCAGCTCGAGACTAGCGGGAGAGGTCTATGAGCAGTTCTTC.

In its sample, this clonotype was seen many times. V and J are TRBV7-9 and TRBJ2-1; 14 positions match TRBD2. V lost 5 bases and J lost 6; bases outside the gene matches: 6. The germline V gene encodes CDR1 SEHNR and CDR2 FQNEAQ (reference sequence). The CDR3 totals 16 residues. Here the CDR3 reads CASSPGLAGVSNEQFF. The CDR3 region has the DNA TGTGCCAGCAGCCCGGGACTAGCGGGAGTATCCAATGAGCAGTTCTTC.

This rearrangement joins TRBV5-1 to TRBJ2-7; 8 bases match TRBD1. The length of the CDR3 is 15 residues. Germline V gives CDR1 SGHRS, CDR2 YFSETQ. Trimming removed 0 bases from V and 4 bases from J; junction bases left unmatched: 6. The CDR3 DNA follows: TGCGCCAGCAGCTTGGATCAGGGGGCCTATTACGAGCAGTACGTC. Its translation is CASSLDQGAYYEQYV.

V and J are TRBV5-1 and TRBJ2-1; D is possibly TRBD1 (6 bases). This CDR3 comprises 14 residues. The germline V gene has CDR1 SGHRS and CDR2 YFSETQ. Trimming took off 4 bases at V and 2 bases at J, with 10 bases between the two ends. CDR3 bases: TGCGCCAGCAGCACAGGACAGACCTACAATGAGCAGTTCTTC. Translated: CASSTGQTYNEQFF.

The chain combines TRBV10-3 with TRBJ2-3, with 13 bases fitting TRBD2. The CDR3 is 15 amino acids. V lost 6 bases to trimming and J lost 5 bases; unmatched junction nucleotides: 5. Germline loops: CDR1 ENHRY, CDR2 SYGVKD. For the CDR3, the DNA is TGTGCCATCAGCACCACTAGCGGGGGGGGAGATACGCAGTATTTT. Amino acids: CAISTTSGGGDTQYF.

The rearrangement links TRBV12-3 or TRBV12-4 to TRBJ2-5; D not resolved. V was trimmed by 6 bases and J by 2 bases, leaving 10 bases between them. This CDR3 spans 13 amino acids. The CDR3 loop is CASSPRRQETQYF. DNA for the CDR3: TGTGCCAGCAGCCCAAGGAGACAAGAGACCCAGTACTTC.

This clonotype was recorded a few times. J is TRBJ2-7 and V is TRBV20-1; D not certain. V shed 1 base and J shed 3 bases, with 10 bases lying between them. CDR1 DFQATT and CDR2 SNEGSKA come from the germline V gene (reference sequence). The CDR3 is made up of 13 amino acids. The CDR3 nucleotides read TGCAGTGCTAGAGTCCCCACGAGCTACGAGCAGTACTTC. Translating gives CSARVPTSYEQYF.

This clonotype was counted ten times or more. V and J are TRBV25-1 and TRBJ2-5; tentative D call: TRBD2 (6 bases). The CDR3 is 14 amino acids. Germline values: CDR1 MGHDK, CDR2 SYGVNS. Trimming pared 7 bases from V and 4 bases from J, leaving 16 bases between. The CDR3, as DNA: TGTGCCAGCAACCCCCATGGAGGGCGAGAGACCCAGTACTTC. Residues: CASNPHGGRETQYF.

This clonotype has just a few counts. The rearrangement links TRBV12-3 or TRBV12-4 to TRBJ2-3, with D possibly being TRBD1 or TRBD2 (5 bases each). Trimming removed 7 bases at V and 1 base at J, with 18 bases between. The CDR3 contains 16 residues. The CDR3 spells CASTRSWGRGTDTQYF. CDR3 in DNA: TGTGCCAGCACCAGGAGCTGGGGACGGGGCACAGATACGCAGTATTTT.

The chain couples TRBV29-1 to TRBJ1-2; D remains ambiguous. The CDR3 length is 12 residues. Between the trimmed V and J ends, which lost 3 bases and 4 bases, there was a span of 9 bases. Germline V CDR1 and CDR2: SQVTM, ANQGSEA. The CDR3 reads CSVDSMGYGYTF. CDR3 DNA: TGCAGCGTTGACTCTATGGGCTATGGCTACACCTTC.

The rearrangement links TRBV7-9 to TRBJ2-7; D may be TRBD1 or TRBD2 (5 bases each). Trimming shortened V by 6 bases and J by 5 bases, and 14 bases separated the two germline ends. Germline V gene lookup returns CDR1 SEHNR and CDR2 FQNEAQ (reference sequence). The CDR3 covers 13 residues. The CDR3 is CASSRWGMDEQYF. The CDR3 nucleotides read TGTGCCAGCAGTCGGTGGGGGATGGACGAGCAGTACTTC.

V gene TRBV6-1 combines with J gene TRBJ1-1, with 7 bases identical to TRBD1. The junction had 8 bases not matched to a gene; V was cut back by 6 bases and J by 7 bases. CDR3 length equals 13 residues. Germline CDR1 and CDR2: MNHNS and SASEGT. The CDR3 sequence is CASRPTYRGEAFF. CDR3 nucleotide sequence: TGTGCCAGCAGACCCACCTACAGGGGTGAAGCTTTCTTT.

This clonotype turned up a few times. V is TRBV9 and J is TRBJ2-1, with D possibly matching TRBD2 (5 bases). Per germline, CDR1 SGDLS and CDR2 YYNGEE. V gave up 4 bases and J gave up 7 bases, with 21 bases separating them. The CDR3 has 16 residues. The CDR3 bases are TGTGCCAGCAGCCCCGAGGGATTACAGACCAAGAATGAGCAGTTCTTC. Its translation is CASSPEGLQTKNEQFF.